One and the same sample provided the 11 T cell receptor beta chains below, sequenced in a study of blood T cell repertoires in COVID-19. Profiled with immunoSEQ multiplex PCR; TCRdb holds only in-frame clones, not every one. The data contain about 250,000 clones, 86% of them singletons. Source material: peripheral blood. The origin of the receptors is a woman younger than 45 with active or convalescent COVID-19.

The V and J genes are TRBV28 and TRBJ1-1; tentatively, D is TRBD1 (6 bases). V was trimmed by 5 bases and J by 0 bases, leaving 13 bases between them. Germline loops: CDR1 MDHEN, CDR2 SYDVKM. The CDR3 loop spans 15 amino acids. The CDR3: CASSDPRGMNTEAFF. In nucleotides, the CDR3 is TGTGCCAGCAGTGACCCCAGGGGCATGAACACTGAAGCTTTCTTT.

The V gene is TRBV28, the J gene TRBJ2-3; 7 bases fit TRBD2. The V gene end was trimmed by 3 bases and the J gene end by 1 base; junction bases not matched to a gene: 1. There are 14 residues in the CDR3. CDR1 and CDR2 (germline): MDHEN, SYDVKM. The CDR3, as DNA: TGTGCCAGCAGTTTCAGCGGGGGCACAGATACGCAGTATTTT. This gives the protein CASSFSGGTDTQYF.

The CDR3 DNA follows: TGCGCCAGCAGCCAAGATGCATTCGTGGAGAGGGGGACCGGGGAGCTGTTTTTT. Protein sequence: CASSQDAFVERGTGELFF. V gene TRBV4-3 combines with J gene TRBJ2-2, with D tentatively TRBD1 (6 bases). V was cut by 0 bases and J by 5 bases, with 19 bases left in between. The CDR3 has 18 residues. Germline assignment: CDR1 LGHNA and CDR2 YSLEER.

CDR3 loop: CASSKQGSGQPQHF. CDR3 bases: TGTGCCAGCAGTAAACAGGGTAGTGGTCAGCCCCAGCATTTT. The V gene is TRBV7-4, the J gene TRBJ1-5, with D possibly matching TRBD1 (6 bases). V was clipped by 6 bases and J by 6 bases, with 15 bases between them. Germline assignment: CDR1 SGHVT and CDR2 SQSDAQ. The CDR3 sequence is 14 residues long.

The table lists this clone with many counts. DNA for the CDR3: TGTGCCAGCAGCCCGACTAGCGGGGGGGCAGGTGAGCAGTTCTTC. This codes for CASSPTSGGAGEQFF. The V call is TRBV9, the J call TRBJ2-1, with 14 nucleotides matching TRBD2. Germline V CDR1 and CDR2: SGDLS, YYNGEE. The CDR3 runs 15 residues. The J segment lost 9 bases and the V segment lost 4 bases, leaving 6 bases of the junction unmatched.

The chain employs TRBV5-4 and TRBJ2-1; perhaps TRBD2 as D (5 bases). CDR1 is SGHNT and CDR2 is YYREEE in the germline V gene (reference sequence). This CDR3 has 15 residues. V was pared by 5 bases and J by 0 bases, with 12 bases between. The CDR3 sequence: CASRDPRGSYNEQFF. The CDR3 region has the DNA TGTGCCAGCAGGGACCCCCGGGGCTCCTACAATGAGCAGTTCTTC.

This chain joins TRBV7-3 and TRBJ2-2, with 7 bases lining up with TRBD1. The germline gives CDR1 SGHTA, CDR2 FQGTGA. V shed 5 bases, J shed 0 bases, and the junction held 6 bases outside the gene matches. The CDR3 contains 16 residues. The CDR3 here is CASSPIGGSNTGELFF. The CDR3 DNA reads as TGTGCCAGCAGCCCAATAGGGGGCTCGAACACCGGGGAGCTGTTTTTT.

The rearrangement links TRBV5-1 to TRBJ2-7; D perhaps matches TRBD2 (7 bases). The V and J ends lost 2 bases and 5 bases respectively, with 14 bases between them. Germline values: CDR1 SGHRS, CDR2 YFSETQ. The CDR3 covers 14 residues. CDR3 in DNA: TGCGCCAGCAGCTTTTCAGGGAGGGACAACGAGCAGTACTTC. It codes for CASSFSGRDNEQYF. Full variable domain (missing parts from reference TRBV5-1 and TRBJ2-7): KAGVTQTPRYLIKTRGQQVTLSCSPISGHRSVSWYQQTPGQGLQFLFEYFSETQRNKGNFPGRFSGRQFSNSRSEMNVSTLELGDSALYLCASSFSGRDNEQYFGPGTRLTVT.

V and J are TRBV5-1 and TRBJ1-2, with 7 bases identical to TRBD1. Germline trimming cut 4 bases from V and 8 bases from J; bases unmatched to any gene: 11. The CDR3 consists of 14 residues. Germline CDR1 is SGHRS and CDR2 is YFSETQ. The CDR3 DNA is TGCGCCAGCAGCCAGAGGGGGACAGAGGGAGGCTACACCTTC. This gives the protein CASSQRGTEGGYTF.

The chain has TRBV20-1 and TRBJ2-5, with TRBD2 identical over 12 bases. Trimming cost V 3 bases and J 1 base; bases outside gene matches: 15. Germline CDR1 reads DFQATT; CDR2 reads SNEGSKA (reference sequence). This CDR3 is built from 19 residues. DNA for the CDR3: TGCAGTGCTAGTCCCCCAAGCCCCGGACTAGCGGGGCTCCAAGAGACCCAGTACTTC. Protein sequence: CSASPPSPGLAGLQETQYF.

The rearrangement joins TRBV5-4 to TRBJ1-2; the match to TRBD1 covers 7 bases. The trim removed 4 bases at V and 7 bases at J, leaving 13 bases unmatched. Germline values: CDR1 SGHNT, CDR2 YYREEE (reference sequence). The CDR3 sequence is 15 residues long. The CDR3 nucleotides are TGTGCCAGCAGCGACCCCAGGGGGACCGGTCCTGGCTACACCTTC. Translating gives CASSDPRGTGPGYTF.